Shown below are 17 T cell receptor beta chains from a single sample sequenced in a study of human T cells and chemical hapten exposure. Described time point: pre-sensitization, week 0. As to treatment: therapeutic diphenylcyclopropenone sensitization with weekly scalp DPC. TCRdb called the RACE reads again in MiXCR, with one record for every CDR3 protein. The table lists approximately 260,000 distinct CDR3 sequences, around 7% of them singletons. The specimen comprised whole blood, sampled in connection with sensitization to the hapten diphenylcyclopropenone (DPC). The source is a young man with alopecia areata. Some clones in this sample may be carry-over from other donors' samples.

This clonotype was observed a handful of times. This chain connects TRBV4-1 to TRBJ2-7; D is perhaps TRBD1 (5 bases). From germline, CDR1 is MGHRA and CDR2 YSYEKL. The CDR3 runs 14 residues. V was trimmed by 2 bases and J by 2 bases, leaving 10 bases between them. CDR3 DNA: TGCGCCAGCAGCCAAAGGGGCAGGGCCTACGAGCAGTACTTC. Protein product: CASSQRGRAYEQYF.

The chain joins TRBV2 to TRBJ1-1; D remains unclear. The V and J ends lost 4 bases and 2 bases respectively, with 11 bases between them. Germline V gene lookup returns CDR1 SNHLY and CDR2 FYNNEI. The CDR3 runs to 14 residues. DNA for the CDR3: TGTGCCAGCAGTGTTCGCAGATCTAACACTGAAGCTTTCTTT. Protein product: CASSVRRSNTEAFF.

This clonotype was seen a handful of times. The chain links TRBV7-9 to TRBJ1-5, with D possibly being TRBD1 (5 bases). The CDR3 consists of 14 residues. Germline CDR1 reads SEHNR; CDR2 reads FQNEAQ (reference sequence). Trimming shortened V by 5 bases and J by 3 bases, and 11 bases separated the two germline ends. CDR3 in amino acids: CASSLQGYNQPQHF. CDR3 DNA sequence: TGTGCCAGCAGCCTCCAGGGTTACAATCAGCCCCAGCATTTT.

This clonotype occurred a few times. The genes are TRBV6-1 and TRBJ1-4; D call uncertain. V lost 3 bases, J lost 1 base, and 9 bases lay in between. This CDR3 comprises 15 residues. CDR1 is MNHNS and CDR2 is SASEGT in the germline V gene. The DNA for the CDR3 is TGTGCCAGCAGTGATCCCGACGGAACTAATGAAAAACTGTTTTTT. Protein: CASSDPDGTNEKLFF.

A word on this clonotype: The germline gene is not matched at one end of the junction; a read error may be the cause. CDR3 DNA: TGCGCCAGCTGCCAACTAGATAGGGGGGGCAAGTACAATGAGCAGTTCTTC. It specifies CASCQLDRGGKYNEQFF. This chain links TRBV4-3 with TRBJ2-1, with D maybe TRBD2 (7 bases). Germline lookup yields CDR1 LGHNA and CDR2 YSLEER. CDR3 length: 17 residues.

This chain uses TRBV29-1 with TRBJ2-4; no firm D call. The germline V and J ends were trimmed by 3 bases and 1 base, with 7 bases remaining between them. Germline V gene lookup returns CDR1 SQVTM and CDR2 ANQGSEA. The CDR3 length is 13 residues. The CDR3 coding sequence is TGCAGCGTTGAGTCCATGGCCAAAAACATTCAGTACTTC. Translating it yields CSVESMAKNIQYF. Supplemented by reference TRBV29-1 and TRBJ2-4, the full variable domain reads SAVISQKPSRDICQRGTSLTIQCQVDSQVTMMFWYRQQPGQSLTLIATANQGSEATYESGFVIDKFPISRPNLTFSTLTVSNMSPEDSSIYLCSVESMAKNIQYFGAGTRLSVL.

This clonotype was counted a few times. The chain is built from TRBV7-2 and TRBJ1-1; no reliable D call. The CDR3 loop spans 18 amino acids. The V end lost 1 base, the J end lost 1 base, and 19 bases lay between the germline ends. CDR1 is SGHTA and CDR2 is FQGNSA in the germline V gene. CDR3 residues: CASSLETRGISSNTEAFF. CDR3 DNA sequence: TGTGCCAGCAGCTTAGAGACTCGCGGAATCTCGTCGAACACTGAAGCTTTCTTT. The full variable domain, completed using reference TRBV7-2 and TRBJ1-1, is GAGVSQSPSNKVTEKGKDVELRCDPISGHTALYWYRQSLGQGLEFLIYFQGNSAPDKSGLPSDRFSAERTGGSVSTLTIQRTQQEDSAVYLCASSLETRGISSNTEAFFGQGTRLTVV.

This clonotype was recorded at least ten times. The genes are TRBV9 and TRBJ2-3, with D possibly matching TRBD2 (6 bases). Trimming pared 0 bases from V and 0 bases from J, leaving 11 bases between. The CDR3 sequence is 16 residues long. The germline gives CDR1 SGDLS, CDR2 YYNGEE. The CDR3 protein is CASSVDAGTSTDTQYF. The CDR3 nucleotides are TGTGCCAGCAGCGTAGATGCCGGGACTAGCACAGATACGCAGTATTTT.

Ten or more counts support this clonotype. The CDR3 DNA is TGTGCCAGCAGTCCCGGATGGGTGGAAGCTTTCTTT. It specifies CASSPGWVEAFF. The chain is built from TRBV12-3 or TRBV12-4 and TRBJ1-1; D remains ambiguous. Trimming pared 5 bases from V and 8 bases from J, leaving 12 bases between. The CDR3 spans 12 residues.

In its sample, this clonotype was seen a few times. This rearrangement joins TRBV10-3 to TRBJ1-5; 7 nucleotides agree with TRBD1. CDR1 ENHRY and CDR2 SYGVKD come from the germline V gene. Losses at the gene ends were 10 bases for V and 0 bases for J; bases not matched to a gene: 6. The CDR3 runs 14 residues. The CDR3 protein is CATGQSYSNQPQHF. CDR3 nucleotide sequence: TGTGCCACGGGACAGTCATATAGCAATCAGCCCCAGCATTTT.

This clonotype was observed many times. The rearrangement links TRBV3-1 to TRBJ2-1; maybe TRBD2 (6 bases). The germline CDR1 and CDR2 sequences are LGHDT and YNNKEL (reference sequence). With 4 bases removed from V and 5 bases from J, the gap between germline ends came to 9 bases. CDR3 length equals 13 residues. The chain's CDR3 is CASSREVDNEQFF. The CDR3 DNA sequence: TGTGCCAGCAGCCGGGAGGTTGACAATGAGCAGTTCTTC.

The rearrangement joins TRBV7-9 to TRBJ2-5; possibly TRBD2 for D (6 bases). The germline V and J ends were trimmed by 5 bases and 0 bases, with 10 bases remaining between them. The CDR3 loop spans 14 amino acids. In germline, CDR1 is SEHNR, CDR2 FQNEAQ (reference sequence). CDR3 nucleotides: TGTGCCAGCAGCCTATTAGCGGACCAAGAGACCCAGTACTTC. Translating gives CASSLLADQETQYF.

This clonotype was recorded at least ten times. The gene calls are TRBV7-2 and TRBJ1-2, with 8 nucleotides matching TRBD1. This CDR3 has 14 residues. CDR1 and CDR2 from the germline V gene are SGHTA and FQGNSA. The V segment lost 3 bases and the J segment 5 bases; nucleotides outside the gene matches: 5. The CDR3 DNA sequence: TGTGCCAGCAGCTTTGGACAGGGAGCGTATGGCTACACCTTC. The encoded protein is CASSFGQGAYGYTF.

This clonotype has just a few counts. This sequence joins TRBV28 and TRBJ2-7; 8 bases align to TRBD1. CDR3 length: 15 residues. Germline lookup yields CDR1 MDHEN and CDR2 SYDVKM. With V trimmed by 3 bases and J by 3 bases, 7 bases remained unmatched. This CDR3 reads CASSFSDDRGYEQYF. Written as DNA, the CDR3 is TGTGCCAGCAGTTTTTCCGATGACAGGGGCTACGAGCAGTACTTC.

V and J are TRBV6-2 or TRBV6-3 and TRBJ2-2, with 9 bases matching TRBD1. Germline V lookup: CDR1 MNHEY, CDR2 SVGEGT. The V and J ends lost 6 bases and 4 bases, in that order; junction bases with no gene match: 9. The CDR3 contains 16 residues. CDR3: CASRLTGGASTGELFF. As DNA, the CDR3 is TGTGCCAGCAGACTAACAGGGGGCGCGAGCACCGGGGAGCTGTTTTTT.

Only a few counts were recorded for this clonotype. This chain uses TRBV14 with TRBJ2-3; possible D gene TRBD2, 5 bases. The CDR3 length is 14 residues. Trimming removed 4 bases from V and 2 bases from J, with 10 bases in between. Germline lookup yields CDR1 SGHDN and CDR2 FVKESK. The DNA of the CDR3 is TGTGCCAGCAGCCGTTTGGGAGACACAGATACGCAGTATTTT. Protein product: CASSRLGDTDTQYF.

There are many counts of this clonotype. This chain connects TRBV15 to TRBJ1-6; 7 nucleotides align to TRBD1. The CDR3 totals 15 residues. J gave up 6 bases and V 4 bases, and 6 bases lay outside the gene matches. Germline values: CDR1 LNHNV, CDR2 YYDKDF (reference sequence). Here the CDR3 reads CATSISTGINSPLHF. The CDR3 coding sequence is TGTGCCACCAGCATTTCGACAGGGATTAATTCACCCCTCCACTTT.